The clone carrying this TCR beta chain was counted once. Its antigen is unknown. This entry belongs to a study of shared clonotypes between healthy human individuals. Overall study: Per donor, three plates held CD4 naive cells, three held CD4 memory, two held CD8 naive and one held CD8 memory. Study-wide results and caveats: Estimated richness was generally greater in naive than memory subsets. Non-shared clonotypes had lower generation probabilities than clonotypes shared by all four sorted-subset donors.

J lost 6 bases, V lost 3 bases, and 13 bases had no gene match. There are 17 residues in the CDR3. Germline-derived CDR1 and CDR2 are ENHRY and SYGVKD. Sequencing was performed with immunoSEQ multiplex PCR; in TCRdb, only in-frame clones are kept and a portion is missing. The table lists around 940,000 clones, approximately 76% of them singletons. This rearrangement joins TRBV10-3 to TRBJ2-3, with 9 bases identical to TRBD2. This TCR came from a man between 18 and 35 years old in good health. Sequences were obtained from memory CD4+ T cells sorted from blood. Noted subset: CD45RA-negative fraction. For the CDR3, the DNA is TGTGCCATCAGTGAATTGTGGATAGCGGGGGAAGGGGATACGCAGTATTTT. Translating it yields CAISELWIAGEGDTQYF.